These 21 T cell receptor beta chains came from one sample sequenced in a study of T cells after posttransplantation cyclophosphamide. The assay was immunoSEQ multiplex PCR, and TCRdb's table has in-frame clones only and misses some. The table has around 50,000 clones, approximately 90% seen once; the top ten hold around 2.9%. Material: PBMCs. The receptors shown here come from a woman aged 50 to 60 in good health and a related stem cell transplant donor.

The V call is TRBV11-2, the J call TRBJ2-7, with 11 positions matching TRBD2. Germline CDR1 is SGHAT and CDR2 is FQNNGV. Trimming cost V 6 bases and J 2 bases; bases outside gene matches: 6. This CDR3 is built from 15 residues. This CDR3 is CASSSGTSGTYEQYF. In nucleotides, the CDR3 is TGTGCCAGCAGTTCGGGGACTAGCGGCACCTACGAGCAGTACTTC.

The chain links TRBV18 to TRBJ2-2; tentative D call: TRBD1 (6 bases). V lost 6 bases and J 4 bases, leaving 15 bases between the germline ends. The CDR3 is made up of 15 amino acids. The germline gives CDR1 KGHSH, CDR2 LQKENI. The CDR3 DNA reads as TGTGCCAGCTCCAGGGGAGTTTCGGGCACCGGGGAGCTGTTTTTT. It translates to CASSRGVSGTGELFF. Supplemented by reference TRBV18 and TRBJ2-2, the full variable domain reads NAGVMQNPRHLVRRRGQEARLRCSPMKGHSHVYWYRQLPEEGLKFMVYLQKENIIDESGMPKERFSAEFPKEGPSILRIQQVVRGDSAAYFCASSRGVSGTGELFFGEGSRLTVL.

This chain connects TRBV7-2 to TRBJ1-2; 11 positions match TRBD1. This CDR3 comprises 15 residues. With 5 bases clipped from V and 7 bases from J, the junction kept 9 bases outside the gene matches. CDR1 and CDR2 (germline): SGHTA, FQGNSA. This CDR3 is CASSAPGTGGSGYTF. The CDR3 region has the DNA TGTGCCAGCAGCGCCCCCGGGACAGGGGGTTCTGGCTACACCTTC.

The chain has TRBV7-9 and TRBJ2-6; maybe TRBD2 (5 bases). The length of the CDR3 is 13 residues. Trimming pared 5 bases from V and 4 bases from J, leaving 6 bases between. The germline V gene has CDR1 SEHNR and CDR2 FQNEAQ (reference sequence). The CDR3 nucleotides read TGTGCCAGCAGCGCGGGCGGGGCCAACGTCCTGACTTTC. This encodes CASSAGGANVLTF. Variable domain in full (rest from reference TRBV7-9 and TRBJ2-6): DTGVSQNPRHKITKRGQNVTFRCDPISEHNRLYWYRQTLGQGPEFLTYFQNEAQLEKSRLLSDRFSAERPKGSFSTLEIQRTEQGDSAMYLCASSAGGANVLTFGAGSRLTVL.

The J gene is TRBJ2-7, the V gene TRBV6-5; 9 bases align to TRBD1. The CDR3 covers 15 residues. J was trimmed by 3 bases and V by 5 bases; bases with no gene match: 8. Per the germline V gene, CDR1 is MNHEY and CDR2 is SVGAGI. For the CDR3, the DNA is TGTGCCAGCAGTGTGTCCGGGACAGGGATCTACGAGCAGTACTTC. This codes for CASSVSGTGIYEQYF.

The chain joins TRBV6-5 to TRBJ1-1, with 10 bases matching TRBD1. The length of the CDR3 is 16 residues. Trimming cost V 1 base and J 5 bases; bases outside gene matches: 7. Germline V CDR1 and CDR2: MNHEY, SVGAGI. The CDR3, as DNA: TGTGCCAGCAGTTACTTGGGGACAGGGGTCCGGACTGAAGCTTTCTTT. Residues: CASSYLGTGVRTEAFF.

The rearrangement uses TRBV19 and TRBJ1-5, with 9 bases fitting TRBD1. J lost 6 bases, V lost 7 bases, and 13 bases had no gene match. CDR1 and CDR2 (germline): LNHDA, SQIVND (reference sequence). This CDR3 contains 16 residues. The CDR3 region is CASIVNGGQGSQPQHF. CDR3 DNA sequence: TGTGCCAGTATCGTCAACGGGGGACAGGGAAGTCAGCCCCAGCATTTT.

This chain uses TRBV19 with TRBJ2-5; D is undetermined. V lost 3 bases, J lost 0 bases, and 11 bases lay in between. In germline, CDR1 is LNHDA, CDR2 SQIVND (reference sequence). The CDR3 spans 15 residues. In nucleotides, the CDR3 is TGTGCCAGTAGTATCTCCCCCCGGTACCAAGAGACCCAGTACTTC. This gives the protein CASSISPRYQETQYF.

CDR3 sequence: CASSSSGDEETQYF. The CDR3, as DNA: TGTGCCAGCAGTTCTAGCGGAGATGAAGAGACCCAGTACTTC. The chain uses TRBV6-1 and TRBJ2-5, with 7 bases identical to TRBD2. This CDR3 contains 14 residues. V gave up 5 bases and J gave up 3 bases; unmatched junction bases: 6. In germline, CDR1 is MNHNS, CDR2 SASEGT.

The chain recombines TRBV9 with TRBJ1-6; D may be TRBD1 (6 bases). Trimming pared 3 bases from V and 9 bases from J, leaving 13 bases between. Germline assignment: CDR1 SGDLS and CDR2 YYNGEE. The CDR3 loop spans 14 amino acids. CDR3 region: CASSGDRQGSPLHF. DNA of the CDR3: TGTGCCAGCAGCGGTGACAGGCAGGGTTCACCCCTCCACTTT.

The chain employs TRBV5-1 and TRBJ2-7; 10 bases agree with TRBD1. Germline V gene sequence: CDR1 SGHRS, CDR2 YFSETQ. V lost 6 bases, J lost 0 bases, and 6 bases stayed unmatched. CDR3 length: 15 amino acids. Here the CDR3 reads CASTDRDRGSYEQYF. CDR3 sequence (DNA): TGCGCCAGCACCGACAGGGACAGGGGCTCCTACGAGCAGTACTTC. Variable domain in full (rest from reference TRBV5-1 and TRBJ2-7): KAGVTQTPRYLIKTRGQQVTLSCSPISGHRSVSWYQQTPGQGLQFLFEYFSETQRNKGNFPGRFSGRQFSNSRSEMNVSTLELGDSALYLCASTDRDRGSYEQYFGPGTRLTVT.

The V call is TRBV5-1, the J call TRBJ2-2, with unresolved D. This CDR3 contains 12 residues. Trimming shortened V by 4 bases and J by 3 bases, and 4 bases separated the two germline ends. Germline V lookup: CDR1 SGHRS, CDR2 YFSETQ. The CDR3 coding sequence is TGCGCCAGCAGCGCAGACACCGGGGAGCTGTTTTTT. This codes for CASSADTGELFF.

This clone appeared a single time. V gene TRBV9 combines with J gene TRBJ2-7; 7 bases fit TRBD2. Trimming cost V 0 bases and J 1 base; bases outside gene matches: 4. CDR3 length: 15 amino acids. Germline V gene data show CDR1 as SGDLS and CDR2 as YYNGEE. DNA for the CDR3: TGTGCCAGCAGCGTAGAAGGCGGGGGATCCTACGAGCAGTACTTC. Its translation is CASSVEGGGSYEQYF.

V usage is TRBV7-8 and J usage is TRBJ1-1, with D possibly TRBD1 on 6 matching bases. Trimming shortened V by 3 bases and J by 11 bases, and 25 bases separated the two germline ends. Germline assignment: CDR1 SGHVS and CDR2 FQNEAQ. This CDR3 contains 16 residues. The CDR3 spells CASSLGDTGNPRDAFF. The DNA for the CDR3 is TGTGCCAGCAGCTTGGGGGATACAGGGAATCCCCGAGACGCTTTCTTT.

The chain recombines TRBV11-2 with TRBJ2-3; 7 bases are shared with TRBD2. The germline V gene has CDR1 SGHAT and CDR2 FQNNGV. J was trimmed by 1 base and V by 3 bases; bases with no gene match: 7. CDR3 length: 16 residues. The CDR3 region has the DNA TGTGCCAGCAGCTTTAGACTAGCTCCCCGCACAGATACGCAGTATTTT. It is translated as CASSFRLAPRTDTQYF.

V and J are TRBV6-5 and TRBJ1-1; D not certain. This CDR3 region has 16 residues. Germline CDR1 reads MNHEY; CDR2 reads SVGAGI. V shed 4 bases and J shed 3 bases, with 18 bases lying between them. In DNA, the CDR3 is TGTGCCAGCAGTTCCAAGACGGGATTCTTGGACACTGAAGCTTTCTTT. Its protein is CASSSKTGFLDTEAFF.

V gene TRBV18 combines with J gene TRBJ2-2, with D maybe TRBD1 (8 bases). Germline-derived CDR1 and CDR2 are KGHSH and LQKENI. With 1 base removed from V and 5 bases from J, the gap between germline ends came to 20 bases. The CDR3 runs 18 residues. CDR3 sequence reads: CASSPLGQGGTTTGELFF. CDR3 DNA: TGTGCCAGCTCACCACTAGGACAGGGTGGGACTACTACCGGGGAGCTGTTTTTT.

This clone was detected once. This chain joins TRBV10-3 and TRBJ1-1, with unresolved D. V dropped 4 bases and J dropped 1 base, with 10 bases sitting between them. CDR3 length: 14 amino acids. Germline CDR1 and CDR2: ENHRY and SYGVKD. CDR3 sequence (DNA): TGTGCCATCAGTGCGTCGGCAGAGAACACTGAAGCTTTCTTT. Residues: CAISASAENTEAFF.

For the CDR3, the DNA is TGCAGCGTGGCCGCCGGGACTAGCGGGAGTTTTGACAATGAGCAGTTCTTC. Protein product: CSVAAGTSGSFDNEQFF. The chain joins TRBV29-1 to TRBJ2-1; TRBD2 aligns across 14 bases. The CDR3 is 17 amino acids. The J segment lost 5 bases and the V segment lost 6 bases, leaving 12 bases of the junction unmatched. Looked up from germline, CDR1 is SQVTM and CDR2 is ANQGSEA.

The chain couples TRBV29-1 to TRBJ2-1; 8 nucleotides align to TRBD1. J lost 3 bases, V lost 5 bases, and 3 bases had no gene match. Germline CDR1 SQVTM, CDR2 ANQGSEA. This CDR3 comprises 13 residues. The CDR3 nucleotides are TGCAGCGTTAGGACAGGGTACTACAATGAGCAGTTCTTC. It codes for CSVRTGYYNEQFF.

CDR3 DNA: TGTGCCAGCAGGCCCGGACAGTTTTCCGGGGAGCTGTTTTTT. This codes for CASRPGQFSGELFF. The chain combines TRBV6-1 with TRBJ2-2; tentatively, D is TRBD1 (6 bases). This CDR3 contains 14 residues. Germline values: CDR1 MNHNS, CDR2 SASEGT. V lost 6 bases, J lost 6 bases, and 14 bases lay in between.